Presented here are 21 T cell receptor beta chains from one specimen sequenced in a study of T cells in Graves' hyperthyroidism and ophthalmopathy. The source material, RNA transcripts, was used to amplify TCR beta CDR3 regions. The HTBI primer set drove a first-round RT-PCR of the TCR CDR3. TCRdb used MiXCR to reprocess the multiplex PCR reads, holding one entry per CDR3 protein. The sample yields 190,000 or so distinct CDR3 sequences, 15% to 20% seen once. Specimen: blood. The source is a man aged 35-49 years with Graves' hyperthyroidism.

This clonotype was seen ten or more times. The chain is built from TRBV20-1 and TRBJ2-2; D ambiguous. There are 15 residues in the CDR3. V lost 1 base and J 0 bases, leaving 9 bases between the germline ends. Germline lookup yields CDR1 DFQATT and CDR2 SNEGSKA (reference sequence). CDR3 in DNA: TGCAGTGCTAGAGGTAACAGCCCGAACACCGGGGAGCTGTTTTTT. Its protein is CSARGNSPNTGELFF.

This clonotype was detected ten times or more. CDR3 sequence reads: CASSVQRGSTEAFF. In DNA, the CDR3 is TGTGCCAGCAGTGTCCAACGGGGGAGTACTGAAGCTTTCTTT. The J gene is TRBJ1-1, the V gene TRBV2, with D possibly matching TRBD1 (5 bases). The V gene lost 4 bases and the J gene lost 5 bases, with 14 bases spanning the gap. Germline CDR1 SNHLY, CDR2 FYNNEI. This CDR3 contains 14 residues.

This clonotype was counted many times. Germline is not matched at one junction end, which may reflect a read error. The rearrangement uses TRBV7-3 and TRBJ1-5; D not certain. This CDR3 comprises 13 residues. The V gene's germline CDR1 is SGHTA and CDR2 FQGTGA. The CDR3 nucleotides are TGTGCCAGCAGCTCTAGTGGAGGTCAGCCCCCGCATTTT. Translated, it gives CASSSSGGQPPHF.

The rearrangement uses TRBV6-1 and TRBJ1-1; D might be TRBD1 (6 bases). This CDR3 is built from 13 residues. V was trimmed by 8 bases and J by 3 bases, leaving 13 bases between them. Germline V gene sequence: CDR1 MNHNS, CDR2 SASEGT. Here the CDR3 reads CASFQGLDTEAFF. The CDR3 DNA sequence: TGTGCCAGCTTTCAGGGGCTGGACACTGAAGCTTTCTTT.

This clonotype was detected ten times or more. The genes are TRBV28 and TRBJ1-5; D call uncertain. V was trimmed by 8 bases and J by 0 bases, leaving 17 bases between them. CDR3 length equals 16 residues. Germline CDR1 is MDHEN and CDR2 is SYDVKM. CDR3 nucleotide sequence: TGTGCCAGCCAAAGCCAATCCTACCTTAGCAATCAGCCCCAGCATTTT. Translated, it gives CASQSQSYLSNQPQHF.

The chain combines TRBV25-1 with TRBJ1-4, with D perhaps matching TRBD1 (5 bases). CDR3 length equals 14 residues. The germline V and J ends were trimmed by 3 bases and 6 bases, with 11 bases remaining between them. CDR1 MGHDK and CDR2 SYGVNS come from the germline V gene. The chain's CDR3 is CASSDRGGDEKLFF. CDR3 DNA: TGTGCCAGCAGTGATCGGGGGGGTGATGAAAAACTGTTTTTT.

The V and J genes are TRBV5-1 and TRBJ2-5; a weak D match, TRBD2 (6 bases). Looked up from germline, CDR1 is SGHRS and CDR2 is YFSETQ. The CDR3 sequence is 14 residues long. V dropped 7 bases and J dropped 2 bases, with 15 bases sitting between them. The CDR3 DNA sequence: TGCGCCAGCGCCGGAGGGACGGTTCAAGAGACCCAGTACTTC. Translating it yields CASAGGTVQETQYF.

At least ten counts were recorded for this clonotype. The CDR3 DNA is TGCAGTGCTAGAGATTTTAGCGTCTACGAGCAGTACTTC. Translation: CSARDFSVYEQYF. The chain uses TRBV20-1 and TRBJ2-7, with a weak D call TRBD2 (5 bases). V lost 0 bases to trimming and J lost 3 bases, with 9 bases between them. The germline V gene has CDR1 DFQATT and CDR2 SNEGSKA (reference sequence). This CDR3 spans 13 amino acids.

The genes are TRBV4-3 and TRBJ2-1; 9 bases match TRBD1. J lost 5 bases, V lost 0 bases, and 2 bases had no gene match. The CDR3 contains 15 residues. Looked up from germline, CDR1 is LGHNA and CDR2 is YSLEER. DNA of the CDR3: TGCGCCAGCAGCCAAGAACAGGGGGCGAACAATGAGCAGTTCTTC. Translation: CASSQEQGANNEQFF.

This clonotype is labeled medium-sized. CDR3 sequence: CASSLGLADYEQYF. CDR3 DNA: TGTGCCAGCAGTTTAGGGCTAGCGGACTACGAGCAGTACTTC. V gene TRBV27 combines with J gene TRBJ2-7, with 7 positions matching TRBD2. V shed 2 bases and J 3 bases; nucleotides not matched to a gene: 4. The V gene's germline CDR1 is MNHEY and CDR2 SMNVEV (reference sequence). The CDR3 runs 14 residues.

In this sample, this clonotype turned up a few times. The rearrangement joins TRBV9 to TRBJ1-2, with D possibly matching TRBD1 (6 bases). CDR3 length: 14 residues. Germline CDR1 is SGDLS and CDR2 is YYNGEE. With 5 bases removed from V and 1 base from J, the gap between germline ends came to 12 bases. In DNA form, the CDR3 reads TGTGCCAGCAGTGGGACACTGAGTAACTATGGCTACACCTTC. This translates into CASSGTLSNYGYTF.

In its sample, this clonotype was seen many times. The chain carries TRBV24-1 and TRBJ2-3; no clear D. Germline values: CDR1 KGHDR, CDR2 SFDVKD. Trimming took off 0 bases at V and 7 bases at J, with 16 bases between the two ends. The CDR3 length is 16 residues. The chain's CDR3 is CATSDLTLSGPYTQYF. DNA of the CDR3: TGTGCCACCAGTGATTTGACCCTCTCGGGCCCATATACGCAGTATTTT.

Only a few counts were recorded for this clonotype. The chain links TRBV4-3 to TRBJ1-3; weak D call: TRBD1 (5 bases). This CDR3 spans 15 amino acids. Germline-derived CDR1 and CDR2 are LGHNA and YSLEER. Deletions cut 1 base from V and 4 bases from J, with 11 bases between. The CDR3 DNA is TGCGCCAGCAGCCAAGGTTTAGGGACGGGAAACACCATATATTTT. Translated: CASSQGLGTGNTIYF.

This clonotype has at least ten counts. The gene calls are TRBV7-6 and TRBJ2-2; D not certain. Germline CDR1 reads SGHVS; CDR2 reads FNYEAQ. Deletions cut 5 bases from V and 8 bases from J, with 12 bases between. This CDR3 contains 13 residues. CDR3 protein: CASSPRLTGELFF. CDR3 DNA: TGTGCCAGCAGCCCCCGCCTAACGGGGGAGCTGTTTTTT.

The V and J genes are TRBV9 and TRBJ2-5; 7 bases map to TRBD1. This CDR3 spans 14 amino acids. The V gene's germline CDR1 is SGDLS and CDR2 YYNGEE. V dropped 4 bases and J dropped 1; count of bases not matched to a gene: 4. The CDR3 spells CASSPGTVQETQYF. CDR3 coding DNA: TGTGCCAGCAGCCCTGGGACAGTCCAAGAGACCCAGTACTTC.

The chain combines TRBV14 with TRBJ2-4; D is undetermined. The V end lost 2 bases, the J end lost 0 bases, and 5 bases lay between the germline ends. The CDR3 runs to 14 residues. Germline CDR1 and CDR2: SGHDN and FVKESK. The CDR3 DNA follows: TGTGCCAGCAGCCAAATTGGAGCCAAAAACATTCAGTACTTC. Translated: CASSQIGAKNIQYF.

This clonotype showed up many times. This sequence joins TRBV5-1 and TRBJ2-6; 9 bases align to TRBD1. Germline V lookup: CDR1 SGHRS, CDR2 YFSETQ. There are 17 residues in the CDR3. V shed 4 bases and J 3 bases; nucleotides not matched to a gene: 8. For the CDR3, the DNA is TGCGCCAGCAGCCTCGGACAGGGGAGTTTTGGGGCCAACGTCCTGACTTTC. Translated, it gives CASSLGQGSFGANVLTF.

This clonotype has just a few counts. The chain links TRBV24-1 to TRBJ1-2, with D possibly TRBD1 on 5 matching bases. The germline V gene encodes CDR1 KGHDR and CDR2 SFDVKD. CDR3 size: 14 residues. V was cut by 3 bases and J by 2 bases, with 9 bases left in between. CDR3 nucleotide sequence: TGTGCCACCAGTGATGGGGGTCCCAACTATGGCTACACCTTC. This translates into CATSDGGPNYGYTF.

The chain carries TRBV6-2 or TRBV6-3 and TRBJ2-3; D is undetermined. Germline CDR1 and CDR2: MNHEY and SVGEGT. This CDR3 spans 12 amino acids. Trimming cost V 7 bases and J 0 bases, with 5 bases left between them. CDR3 in DNA: TGTGCCAGCACAGCAAGCACAGATACGCAGTATTTT. This sequence encodes CASTASTDTQYF.

In this sample, this clonotype turned up many times. The CDR3 reads CASSSQGGNTEAFF. The CDR3, as DNA: TGTGCCAGCAGCTCTCAGGGGGGGAACACTGAAGCTTTCTTT. V is TRBV11-2 and J is TRBJ1-1; 7 nucleotides match TRBD1. V gave up 4 bases and J gave up 1 base; unmatched junction bases: 3. Per the germline V gene, CDR1 is SGHAT and CDR2 is FQNNGV. This CDR3 comprises 14 residues.

In its sample, this clonotype was seen a few times. CDR3 sequence: CASSRWDGNTEAFF. The CDR3 coding sequence is TGTGCCAGCAGCAGATGGGACGGCAACACTGAAGCTTTCTTT. The rearrangement links TRBV9 to TRBJ1-1; possibly TRBD1 for D (5 bases). Germline V gives CDR1 SGDLS, CDR2 YYNGEE. There are 14 residues in the CDR3. V was pared by 4 bases and J by 2 bases, with 12 bases between.